This TCR beta chain was captured by sequencing in a study of monozygotic twins with inflammatory bowel disease. Every donor provided one blood sample measuring over 2 ml. TCRdb re-called the 5' RACE reads and gives one entry per CDR3 protein, without DNA. Its listing shows over 150,000 distinct CDR3 sequences. Germline V CDR1 and CDR2: KGHSH, LQKENI. CDR3 length equals 14 residues. As regards this clonotype: The antigen is not known.

General study results and limits: Researchers were unable to tell different T cell subtypes apart. IBD patients shared fewer clonotypes with other individuals than healthy twins, especially patients with disease activity signs.

The sequenced sample consisted of blood. The V gene is TRBV18, the J gene TRBJ2-7; without DNA, the TCRdb call of TRBD2 cannot be checked. The receptor's source is a human donor with ulcerative colitis or Crohn's disease, or a healthy co-twin of an affected twin (not recorded which). The CDR3 sequence is CASSPGGDSYEQYF. Using reference TRBV18 and TRBJ2-7 for the parts outside the CDR3, the full variable domain is NAGVMQNPRHLVRRRGQEARLRCSPMKGHSHVYWYRQLPEEGLKFMVYLQKENIIDESGMPKERFSAEFPKEGPSILRIQQVVRGDSAAYFCASSPGGDSYEQYFGPGTRLTVT.